The 20 T cell receptor beta chains below were found in one sample sequenced in a study of T cells in pancreatic ductal adenocarcinoma (dated 2017 in TCRdb). Pancreatic ductal adenocarcinoma patients who had undergone surgery without neoadjuvant therapy were selected. The library was obtained by the immunoSEQ multiplex PCR assay. TCRdb obtained this table from immuneACCESS and retained in-frame rearrangements with V and J assigned. These tables miss some clones; where compared with another copy, unresolved V genes account for less than half of the shortfall, and the remainder is unexplained. This sample has about 98,000 clones in its table, and about 96% of those were observed once. Less than 4% of the sample belongs to the ten largest clones. The specimen was PBMCs. The receptors stem from a human donor with pancreatic ductal adenocarcinoma.

The chain links TRBV4-2 to TRBJ2-2; 9 nucleotides match TRBD2. This CDR3 has 17 residues. V gave up 1 base and J gave up 5 bases; unmatched junction bases: 8. The germline gives CDR1 LGHNA, CDR2 YNFKEQ. The CDR3 region has the DNA TGTGCCAGCAGCCAAGGAGGGGGACTAGCTTTGACCGGGGAGCTGTTTTTT. The encoded protein is CASSQGGGLALTGELFF.

CDR3 bases: TGTGCCTGGAGTCTGGGGACAGAGTCCTACGAGCAGTACTTC. Its protein is CAWSLGTESYEQYF. This sequence joins TRBV30 and TRBJ2-7, with 7 bases matching TRBD1. Germline V gene sequence: CDR1 GTSNPN, CDR2 SVGIG (reference sequence). J lost 1 base, V lost 2 bases, and 5 bases had no gene match. CDR3 size: 14 residues.

J is TRBJ1-4 and V is TRBV7-6; maybe TRBD1 (6 bases). CDR1 is SGHVS, CDR2 FNYEAQ, per germline. This CDR3 spans 12 amino acids. V lost 5 bases, J lost 10 bases, and 11 bases lay in between. Here the CDR3 reads CASSGGHGKLFF. DNA for the CDR3: TGTGCCAGCAGCGGGGGACATGGAAAACTGTTTTTT.

This chain connects TRBV4-1 to TRBJ2-1, with D unclear. The V end lost 0 bases, the J end lost 5 bases, and 11 bases lay between the germline ends. Germline assignment: CDR1 MGHRA and CDR2 YSYEKL. This CDR3 has 15 amino acids. The CDR3 bases are TGCGCCAGCAGCCAAGATACGATGCGGAACAATGAGCAGTTCTTC. Residues: CASSQDTMRNNEQFF.

V is TRBV28 and J is TRBJ2-7; D not resolved. The CDR3 covers 15 residues. Germline CDR1 reads MDHEN; CDR2 reads SYDVKM. The V gene lost 1 base and the J gene lost 2 bases, with 12 bases spanning the gap. This CDR3 is CASSLFAANTYEQYF. The CDR3 DNA follows: TGTGCCAGCAGTTTATTCGCGGCGAATACCTACGAGCAGTACTTC.

As DNA, the CDR3 is TGTGCCAGCAGCGAGACTAGCGGGGCCTACGAGCAGTACTTC. This gives the protein CASSETSGAYEQYF. The chain is built from TRBV28 and TRBJ2-7, with 11 bases aligning to TRBD2. After removal of 6 bases from V and 2 bases from J, the junction contained 3 bases not matched to a gene. CDR3 length: 14 residues. Germline V CDR1 and CDR2: MDHEN, SYDVKM.

CDR3 coding DNA: TGTGCCAGCAGTCGGCCGGGGGGCCGTGGCTACACCTTC. Amino acids: CASSRPGGRGYTF. V usage is TRBV28 and J usage is TRBJ1-2; tentative D call: TRBD1 (6 bases). This CDR3 is 13 amino acids long. V lost 5 bases to trimming and J lost 7 bases, with 14 bases between them. The germline V gene encodes CDR1 MDHEN and CDR2 SYDVKM.

The chain couples TRBV7-2 to TRBJ2-3; 8 bases map to TRBD2. CDR1 SGHTA and CDR2 FQGNSA come from the germline V gene. The CDR3 sequence is 16 residues long. The V gene end was trimmed by 5 bases and the J gene end by 0 bases; junction bases not matched to a gene: 7. The CDR3 sequence is CASSPPGLVSTDTQYF. The CDR3 nucleotides are TGTGCCAGCAGCCCCCCGGGACTAGTAAGCACAGATACGCAGTATTTT.

The gene calls are TRBV4-1 and TRBJ2-7, with D possibly being TRBD2 (7 bases). Germline V gene sequence: CDR1 MGHRA, CDR2 YSYEKL. The CDR3 runs 14 residues. The germline V and J ends were trimmed by 4 bases and 3 bases, with 13 bases remaining between them. The CDR3 here is CASSPPGGVYEQYF. The CDR3 DNA reads TGCGCCAGCAGCCCCCCGGGGGGCGTCTACGAGCAGTACTTC.

The V gene is TRBV12-5, the J gene TRBJ2-5; tentative D call: TRBD2 (6 bases). Trimming pared 0 bases from V and 5 bases from J, leaving 13 bases between. The CDR3 contains 15 residues. Germline values: CDR1 LGHNT, CDR2 FRNRAP. Written as DNA, the CDR3 is TGTGCTAGTGGTTTGGTACAGGAAGCGGGTGAGACCCAGTACTTC. It specifies CASGLVQEAGETQYF.

The chain couples TRBV6-1 to TRBJ1-5, with TRBD1 matching 7 bases. The CDR3 runs 15 residues. Trimming at V came to 4 bases and at J to 4 bases, leaving 7 bases not matched to a gene. Looked up from germline, CDR1 is MNHNS and CDR2 is SASEGT. The CDR3 protein is CASSAGTDNNQPQHF. The CDR3 DNA sequence: TGTGCCAGCAGTGCAGGGACAGATAATAATCAGCCCCAGCATTTT.

The J gene is TRBJ2-7, the V gene TRBV28; 8 bases are shared with TRBD2. The CDR3 has 16 residues. In germline, CDR1 is MDHEN, CDR2 SYDVKM. V was pared by 6 bases and J by 5 bases, with 15 bases of the junction left unmatched. The CDR3 sequence is CASSSPGGRILHEQYF. CDR3 bases: TGTGCCAGCAGCTCACCCGGCGGGAGGATTCTCCACGAGCAGTACTTC.

The chain has TRBV19 and TRBJ2-5; 9 bases are a match to TRBD1. Losses at the gene ends were 4 bases for V and 5 bases for J; bases not matched to a gene: 8. The CDR3 contains 15 residues. Germline lookup yields CDR1 LNHDA and CDR2 SQIVND (reference sequence). The CDR3 nucleotides read TGTGCCAGTAGTACAATCACAGGGGGCCAGGAGACCCAGTACTTC. Its protein is CASSTITGGQETQYF.

The chain carries TRBV9 and TRBJ2-5; D possibly corresponds to TRBD1 (6 bases). V lost 0 bases and J 1 base, leaving 13 bases between the germline ends. CDR3 length equals 16 residues. Germline CDR1 and CDR2: SGDLS and YYNGEE. The chain's CDR3 is CASSVAGDWGQETQYF. The CDR3 DNA reads TGTGCCAGCAGCGTAGCAGGGGATTGGGGCCAAGAGACCCAGTACTTC. The full variable domain, rest sourced from reference TRBV9 and TRBJ2-5, is DSGVTQTPKHLITATGQRVTLRCSPRSGDLSVYWYQQSLDQGLQFLIQYYNGEERAKGNILERFSAQQFPDLHSELNLSSLELGDSALYFCASSVAGDWGQETQYFGPGTRLLVL.

The V and J genes are TRBV28 and TRBJ2-7, with D possibly matching TRBD1 (6 bases). The CDR3 consists of 17 residues. Germline assignment: CDR1 MDHEN and CDR2 SYDVKM. V was shortened by 2 bases and J by 0 bases, with 17 bases between the two germline ends. Here the CDR3 reads CASSLPLERDNSYEQYF. The CDR3 nucleotides are TGTGCCAGCAGTTTACCTCTTGAAAGGGACAACTCCTACGAGCAGTACTTC.

This chain connects TRBV7-8 to TRBJ2-7; 7 positions match TRBD1. This CDR3 is built from 14 residues. Trimming took 4 bases from V and 5 from J; bases not matched to a gene: 8. Germline CDR1 SGHVS, CDR2 FQNEAQ. This CDR3 is CASSSGTVIHEQYF. The CDR3 nucleotides are TGTGCCAGCAGCTCAGGGACAGTTATTCACGAGCAGTACTTC.

The count of this clone is one. This chain uses TRBV6-1 with TRBJ2-3; D ambiguous. The germline gives CDR1 MNHNS, CDR2 SASEGT. V dropped 2 bases and J dropped 2 bases, with 11 bases sitting between them. The CDR3 consists of 15 residues. This chain's CDR3 is CASSESRIHTDTQYF. DNA of the CDR3: TGTGCCAGCAGTGAATCCCGTATACACACAGATACGCAGTATTTT.

The chain carries TRBV7-3 and TRBJ1-1, with 7 bases aligning to TRBD1. V trimming: 5 bases; J trimming: 3 bases; junction bases outside the gene matches: 9. Germline V CDR1 and CDR2: SGHTA, FQGTGA. This CDR3 spans 15 amino acids. Written as DNA, the CDR3 is TGTGCCAGCAGCGCCGACAGGGTGCTGGACACTGAAGCTTTCTTT. This encodes CASSADRVLDTEAFF.

This rearrangement joins TRBV28 to TRBJ2-7; TRBD2 matches 7 bases. Germline loops: CDR1 MDHEN, CDR2 SYDVKM. CDR3 length equals 14 residues. V dropped 7 bases and J dropped 3; count of bases not matched to a gene: 9. The CDR3 DNA follows: TGTGCCAGCACCGGACGGCTAGCGGTCTACGAGCAGTACTTC. Translating gives CASTGRLAVYEQYF.

This chain links TRBV27 with TRBJ2-3; the match to TRBD2 covers 14 bases. The germline CDR1 and CDR2 sequences are MNHEY and SMNVEV (reference sequence). V was pared by 4 bases and J by 4 bases, with 4 bases of the junction left unmatched. The CDR3 totals 16 residues. For the CDR3, the DNA is TGTGCCAGCAGTTCTGGGACTAGCGGGAGTGCAGATACGCAGTATTTT. Translated: CASSSGTSGSADTQYF.